This section outlines one T cell receptor (beta chain) sequence together with its context. No antigen is known for it. The naive CD8 fraction comprised CD45RO-negative cells positively selected for CCR7 and excluded terminally differentiated effector memory CD45RA+ cells. The assay was carried out at the deep level. For every subset, genomic DNA was evenly distributed across several immunoSEQ plates. Method: immunoSEQ multiplex PCR; TCRdb's copy keeps in-frame clones and lacks some. The profile shows a few million clones, around 93% of them singletons. This entry belongs to a study of shared clonotypes between healthy human individuals. Study-level background: Researchers drew samples from two women and three men aged 18 to 49. Study-wide findings and caveats: The study found lower generation probabilities in non-shared clonotypes than in those shared by all four donors.

Germline V gene sequence: CDR1 ENHRY, CDR2 SYGVKD. V was pared by 5 bases and J by 0 bases, with 11 bases between. The CDR3 length is 16 residues. The receptor comes from a man between 18 and 35 years old in good health. Some clones in this sample may be carry-over from other donors' samples. V and J are TRBV10-3 and TRBJ2-6; D is possibly TRBD1 (6 bases). The sample was naive CD8+ T cells from PBMCs. The CDR3 bases are TGTGCCATCAGTCCCGGGACACCCTCTGGGGCCAACGTCCTGACTTTC. This codes for CAISPGTPSGANVLTF.